These T cell receptor beta chains were read from a single sample in a study of T-cell memory formation after mild COVID-19. In TCRdb, the 5' RACE reads were re-called with MiXCR into one record per CDR3 protein. The sample holds roughly 450,000 distinct CDR3 sequences, roughly 18% seen once. The material sequenced was PBMCs or a T cell subset sorted from them (not recorded which). The receptor source for this set is an adult woman who had mild COVID-19 (a few samples of this study predate the infection). Cell type and time point are not known. CDR3s include the opening cysteine and the closing phenylalanine or tryptophan. Each record gives: J gene, D gene, clone size, V gene, CDR3 length, CDR3 DNA, CDR3 protein. A D gene is named only where the DNA matches it firmly. Rows may omit the clone size; those that give it use once, few, many or a size class.

TRBJ1-2 | NA | few | TRBV4-2 | 15 | TGTGCCAGCAGCCAAGAGGGTCATTCTGGCTATGGCTACACCTTC | CASSQEGHSGYGYTF
TRBJ2-7 | TRBD2 | NA | TRBV6-2/TRBV6-3 | 15 | TGTGCCAGCAGTCTAGCGGGAGGGCCGGGCTACGAGCAGTACTTC | CASSLAGGPGYEQYF
TRBJ2-5 | TRBD2 | NA | TRBV5-1 | 16 | TGCGCCAGCAGCTTGACCAGCGGGGGGGTTCAAGAGACCCAGTACTTC | CASSLTSGGVQETQYF
TRBJ2-5 | NA | NA | TRBV29-1 | 13 | TGCAGCGTCGTTTCAGGGGATAGCGAGACCCAGTACTTC | CSVVSGDSETQYF
TRBJ2-7 | NA | NA | TRBV4-1 | 19 | TGCGCCAGCAGCCAAGACCTTAGAGCCGGGACCCGGAGCTCCTACGAGCAGTACTTC | CASSQDLRAGTRSSYEQYF
TRBJ1-1 | NA | few | TRBV5-1 | 12 | TGCGCCAGCAGCCTGACCGGGACGTGGGCTTTCTTT | CASSLTGTWAFF
TRBJ1-2 | NA | NA | TRBV5-1 | 15 | TGCGCCAGCAGCTTAGGTAGACAGTCACGCTATGGCTACACCTTC | CASSLGRQSRYGYTF
TRBJ2-2 | TRBD2 | NA | TRBV30 | 13 | TGTGCCTGGAGTGTAGCGGGATCCGGGGAGCTGTTTTTT | CAWSVAGSGELFF
TRBJ2-5 | NA | many | TRBV5-6 | 15 | TGTGCCAGCAGCTTGGTCGAGGAGATAGAAGAGACCCAGTACTTC | CASSLVEEIEETQYF
TRBJ1-1 | NA | NA | TRBV5-1 | 16 | TGCGCCAGCAGCTTGGTGGGCGGGGGGACGAACACTGAAGCTTTCTTT | CASSLVGGGTNTEAFF
TRBJ1-5 | NA | few | TRBV2 | 14 | TGTGCCAGCAGCACCGAGAGGGTTGGTCAGCCCCAGCATTTT | CASSTERVGQPQHF
TRBJ2-1 | TRBD2 | few | TRBV12-3/TRBV12-4 | 17 | TGTGCCAGCAGCCTCACCGACGAGACTAGCGGGTTATACAAGCAGTTCTTC | CASSLTDETSGLYKQFF
TRBJ1-5 | TRBD1 | NA | TRBV19 | 14 | TGTGCCAGTAGCAGGACAGGGGTGGATCAGCCCCAGCATTTT | CASSRTGVDQPQHF
TRBJ1-1 | NA | few | TRBV6-5 | 14 | TGTGCCAGCAGTTACGGTCGCTTGAACACTGAAGCTTTCTTT | CASSYGRLNTEAFF
TRBJ2-7 | NA | few | TRBV7-9 | 14 | TGTGCCAGCAGCTTAGAATTACAGGGGAGGGAGCAGTACTTC | CASSLELQGREQYF
TRBJ2-7 | TRBD1 | many | TRBV6-2/TRBV6-3 | 16 | TGTGCCAGCAGTTACTCTCCGGGACAGTCCGACTACGAGCAGTACTTC | CASSYSPGQSDYEQYF
TRBJ2-7 | NA | NA | TRBV7-2 | 16 | TGTGCCAGCAGCTTAGGGAGGGGGAGAACTGGCTACGAGCAGTACTTC | CASSLGRGRTGYEQYF
TRBJ1-6 | NA | few | TRBV11-1 | 16 | TGTGCCAGCAGCTTAGGCCGCAGGGGAGGCAATTCACCCCTCCACTTT | CASSLGRRGGNSPLHF
TRBJ1-2 | TRBD1 | NA | TRBV12-3/TRBV12-4 | 15 | TGTGCCAGCAGTCGACCGGGACAGGGGGCGCGGGGCTACACCTTC | CASSRPGQGARGYTF
TRBJ2-5 | TRBD2 | NA | TRBV4-2 | 16 | TGTGCCAGCAGCCTATTCGGGACTAGCGGGCAAGAGACCCAGTACTTC | CASSLFGTSGQETQYF
TRBJ2-6 | NA | few | TRBV24-1 | 16 | TGTGCCACCAGTGGGGGACGGCTCTCTGGGGCCAACGTCCTGACTTTC | CATSGGRLSGANVLTF
TRBJ1-6 | NA | NA | TRBV20-1 | 14 | TGCAGTGCTAGAGATAGTGGCTATAATTCACCCCTCCACTTT | CSARDSGYNSPLHF
TRBJ1-2 | NA | NA | TRBV4-3 | 12 | TGCGCCAGCAGCCAAGATGGGTCAGGCTACACCTTC | CASSQDGSGYTF
TRBJ2-5 | TRBD2 | few | TRBV5-1 | 15 | TGCGCCAGCCGTCGTTGGACTAGCGACCAAGAGACCCAGTACTTC | CASRRWTSDQETQYF
TRBJ2-1 | NA | NA | TRBV15 | 13 | TGTGCCACCAGCAGAGCCAGGCTTAATGAGCAGTTCTTC | CATSRARLNEQFF
TRBJ2-7 | TRBD1 | few | TRBV4-3 | 14 | TGCGCCAGCAGCCACCTGGGACAGGACTACGAGCAGTACTTC | CASSHLGQDYEQYF
TRBJ2-6 | NA | NA | TRBV12-3/TRBV12-4 | 13 | TGTGCCAGCAGTTTTAAAGGGGCCAACGTCCTGACTTTC | CASSFKGANVLTF
TRBJ2-1 | NA | few | TRBV29-1 | 15 | TGCAGCGTTGAAGATCTGGGCAGGGTTAGTAGTGAGCAGTTCTTC | CSVEDLGRVSSEQFF
TRBJ2-7 | TRBD2 | many | TRBV4-3 | 15 | TGCGCCAGCAGCCAAGAAGCTAGCGGGAACTACGAGCAGTACTTC | CASSQEASGNYEQYF
TRBJ1-1 | NA | few | TRBV7-8 | 13 | TGTGCCAGCAGCTTTGTAGGGAAAACTGAAGCTTTCTTT | CASSFVGKTEAFF